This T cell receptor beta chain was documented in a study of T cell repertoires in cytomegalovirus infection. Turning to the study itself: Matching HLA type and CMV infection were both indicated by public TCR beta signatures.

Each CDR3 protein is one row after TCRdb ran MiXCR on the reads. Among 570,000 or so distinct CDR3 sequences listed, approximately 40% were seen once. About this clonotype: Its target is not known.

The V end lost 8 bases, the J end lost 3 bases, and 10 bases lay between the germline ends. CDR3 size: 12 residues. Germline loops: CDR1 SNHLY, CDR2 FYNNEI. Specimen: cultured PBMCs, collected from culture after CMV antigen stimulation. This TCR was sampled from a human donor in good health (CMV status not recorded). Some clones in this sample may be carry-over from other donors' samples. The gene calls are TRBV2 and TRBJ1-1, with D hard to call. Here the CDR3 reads CASQGRYTEAFF. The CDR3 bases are TGTGCCAGCCAAGGACGGTACACTGAAGCTTTCTTT.